Described below is a single T cell receptor beta chain sequence and its context. Its antigen is not known. The CDR3 sequence is 12 residues long. V lost 3 bases to trimming and J lost 4 bases, with 6 bases between them. The germline gives CDR1 MDHEN, CDR2 SYDVKM. This PCR relied on a set of 60 Vbeta primers and 13 Jbeta primers. TCRdb's copy holds only in-frame clones and misses some; the assay was immunoSEQ multiplex PCR. The sample has 120,000 to 150,000 clones, 75% to 85% seen once. The data originate from a study of cytomegalovirus exposure and HLA in healthy donors. Whole-study findings and limits: Later, an analysis found that common viral pathogens appeared to be linked with several of the most significant clusters. The study put 150 to 200 TCR beta chains on its list as cytomegalovirus-associated.

The chain couples TRBV28 to TRBJ1-1; the D is unclear. The sample was PBMCs. The TCR originated in a woman aged 40 to 55 in good health and CMV-seropositive. CDR3 protein: CASSFIGTEAFF. In nucleotides, the CDR3 is TGTGCCAGCAGTTTCATCGGCACTGAAGCTTTCTTT.